Shown below are 18 T cell receptor beta chains from a single sample sequenced in a study of shared clonotypes between healthy human individuals. Sequencing was performed with immunoSEQ multiplex PCR; in TCRdb, only in-frame clones are kept and a portion is missing. The profile shows under 2,000,000 clones, approximately 95% of them singletons. Naive CD8 cells were CD45RO-negative, positively selected for CCR7, excluding terminally differentiated effector memory CD45RA+ cells. Sequencing input: naive CD8+ T cells sorted from blood. Receptors were obtained from a man younger than 35 in good health.

In its sample, this clone was seen once. A read error may produce the germline difference seen at one junction end. V gene TRBV6-5 combines with J gene TRBJ2-5; possibly TRBD1 or TRBD2 for D (5 bases each). Germline V lookup: CDR1 MNHEY, CDR2 SVGAGI. The CDR3 is 12 amino acids. Here the CDR3 DNA reads TGTGCCGGCAGTTACTCACCAGGGACCTGGTACTTC. Amino acid sequence: CAGSYSPGTWYF.

V gene TRBV5-1 combines with J gene TRBJ2-7; no firm D call. The germline CDR1 and CDR2 sequences are SGHRS and YFSETQ. V lost 2 bases and J 1 base, leaving 31 bases between the germline ends. The CDR3 has 21 residues. This CDR3 is CASSFFPRAEAFLTGSYEQYF. The DNA of the CDR3 is TGCGCCAGCAGCTTTTTCCCCCGCGCAGAGGCCTTTCTCACCGGATCCTACGAGCAGTACTTC.

The chain employs TRBV4-1 and TRBJ2-3, with D possibly TRBD2 on 6 matching bases. Trimming cost V 4 bases and J 4 bases, with 12 bases left between them. CDR1 is MGHRA and CDR2 is YSYEKL in the germline V gene. The CDR3 is 14 residues long. The CDR3 DNA follows: TGCGCCAGCAGCCTGGTCGGGGAGGCAGATACGCAGTATTTT. It translates to CASSLVGEADTQYF.

The V call is TRBV5-1, the J call TRBJ2-1; D call uncertain. The CDR3 is 9 residues long. The V gene's germline CDR1 is SGHRS and CDR2 YFSETQ. V lost 5 bases, J lost 7 bases, and 1 base lay in between. The CDR3 DNA follows: TGCGCCAGCAGTAATGAGCAGTTCTTC. Its protein product is CASSNEQFF.

J is TRBJ1-2 and V is TRBV7-6, with 10 bases identical to TRBD1. Germline trimming cut 1 base from V and 3 bases from J; bases unmatched to any gene: 5. CDR3 length: 16 amino acids. Germline CDR1 is SGHVS and CDR2 is FNYEAQ. Here the CDR3 DNA reads TGTGCCAGCAGCTTAGGGACAGGGGGGAAGGACTATGGCTACACCTTC. Protein sequence: CASSLGTGGKDYGYTF.

The chain couples TRBV7-9 to TRBJ2-1, with D maybe TRBD2 (5 bases). Germline V gene data show CDR1 as SEHNR and CDR2 as FQNEAQ (reference sequence). The CDR3 is 13 residues long. The V gene lost 5 bases and the J gene lost 9 bases, with 14 bases spanning the gap. In DNA, the CDR3 is TGTGCCAGCAGCACCCGCGCCGGGATTGAGCAGTTCTTC. This translates into CASSTRAGIEQFF.

This clone has only a few counts. The identical CDR3 is also encoded by other nucleotide sequences in the sample. This rearrangement joins TRBV6-5 to TRBJ2-7, with D uncertain. Germline assignment: CDR1 MNHEY and CDR2 SVGAGI. This CDR3 comprises 12 residues. Deletions cut 2 bases from V and 4 bases from J, with 6 bases between. The CDR3 coding sequence is TGTGCCAGCAGTTACGACGGATACGAGCAGTACTTC. Its translation is CASSYDGYEQYF.

The genes are TRBV27 and TRBJ2-1; D is unclear. The V gene lost 1 base and the J gene lost 6 bases, with 10 bases spanning the gap. This CDR3 contains 14 residues. Germline-derived CDR1 and CDR2 are MNHEY and SMNVEV (reference sequence). The CDR3 region is CASSLYPAVNEQFF. The CDR3 nucleotides read TGTGCCAGCAGTTTATACCCCGCCGTCAATGAGCAGTTCTTC.

The table lists this clone with a count of one. The rearrangement uses TRBV27 and TRBJ1-2; maybe TRBD1 (5 bases). CDR3 length: 14 residues. The V gene's germline CDR1 is MNHEY and CDR2 SMNVEV (reference sequence). Trimming cost V 5 bases and J 7 bases, with 17 bases left between them. The CDR3 coding sequence is TGTGCCAGCAGTCTCGGAGGGGCGGGGATTGGCTACACCTTC. This encodes CASSLGGAGIGYTF.

This rearrangement joins TRBV6-5 to TRBJ2-7; 14 positions agree with TRBD2. The length of the CDR3 is 16 residues. V was pared by 2 bases and J by 5 bases, with 5 bases of the junction left unmatched. Per germline, CDR1 MNHEY and CDR2 SVGAGI. The DNA for the CDR3 is TGTGCCAGCAGTTACCGACTAGCGGGAGGGCCGGACGAGCAGTACTTC. Its translation is CASSYRLAGGPDEQYF.

The rearrangement joins TRBV2 to TRBJ2-5; no definite D call. V dropped 1 base and J dropped 9 bases, with 9 bases sitting between them. Germline V CDR1 and CDR2: SNHLY, FYNNEI. This CDR3 region has 12 residues. The CDR3 here is CASSEGYRAQYF. CDR3 sequence (DNA): TGTGCCAGCAGTGAAGGGTACCGGGCCCAGTACTTC.

The V gene is TRBV6-1, the J gene TRBJ1-2; D not resolved. Trimming left V 1 base short and J 4 bases short, with 16 bases between. The germline V gene encodes CDR1 MNHNS and CDR2 SASEGT. This CDR3 spans 16 amino acids. The CDR3 region has the DNA TGTGCCAGCAGTGAAGGGACTCTTACCGCTGTCTATGGCTACACCTTC. Amino acid sequence: CASSEGTLTAVYGYTF.

This sequence joins TRBV4-2 and TRBJ2-7; no definite D call. This CDR3 spans 14 amino acids. The germline V gene encodes CDR1 LGHNA and CDR2 YNFKEQ. With 0 bases removed from V and 1 base from J, the gap between germline ends came to 7 bases. The CDR3 DNA is TGTGCCAGCAGCCAAGAAGGTGGATCCTACGAGCAGTACTTC. Its translation: CASSQEGGSYEQYF.

The chain recombines TRBV27 with TRBJ1-2; 9 nucleotides align to TRBD1. Per germline, CDR1 MNHEY and CDR2 SMNVEV (reference sequence). The CDR3 spans 15 residues. Unmatched junction bases numbered 6, after V lost 5 bases and J lost 2 bases. CDR3 nucleotides: TGTGCCAGCAGTCACATACAGGGGGCGAACTATGGCTACACCTTC. This encodes CASSHIQGANYGYTF.

V gene TRBV15 combines with J gene TRBJ2-2, with D possibly matching TRBD1 (6 bases). The germline CDR1 and CDR2 sequences are LNHNV and YYDKDF (reference sequence). The CDR3 is 15 amino acids. V was pared by 6 bases and J by 2 bases, with 13 bases between. CDR3 sequence reads: CATRPLGGNTGELFF. The DNA for the CDR3 is TGTGCCACCAGGCCCCTTGGGGGCAACACCGGGGAGCTGTTTTTT.

V is TRBV5-4 and J is TRBJ2-1; possibly TRBD2 for D (5 bases). From germline, CDR1 is SGHNT and CDR2 YYREEE (reference sequence). The CDR3 is 13 residues long. V was shortened by 2 bases and J by 9 bases, with 12 bases between the two germline ends. The chain's CDR3 is CASSFLGDGEQFF. The DNA of the CDR3 is TGTGCCAGCAGCTTCTTGGGAGACGGTGAGCAGTTCTTC.

This chain joins TRBV5-1 and TRBJ1-5; D gene uncertain. Deletions cut 0 bases from V and 4 bases from J, with 17 bases between. The length of the CDR3 is 17 residues. The germline V gene has CDR1 SGHRS and CDR2 YFSETQ. The CDR3 loop reads CASSLAKSPPGNQPQHF. Here the CDR3 DNA reads TGCGCCAGCAGCTTGGCCAAAAGCCCCCCGGGGAATCAGCCCCAGCATTTT.

Points on this clone: The conserved phenylalanine or tryptophan normally closing the CDR3 is absent here, so this likely arose from a read error. The limits of the CDR3 on the DNA are not certain, so only TCRdb's listed CDR3 is given. V and J are TRBV4-3 and TRBJ2-7; the D call of TRBD2 is as the table states it, not checked on the DNA. The CDR3 has 12 amino acids, counting both end residues. Germline lookup yields CDR1 LGHNA and CDR2 YSLEER. The CDR3 loop is CASSQESRGTKA.